These 8 T cell receptor beta chains were sequenced from one sample in a study of CD8+ T cells in alopecia areata. Reverse transcription of extracted RNA yielded cDNA, which provided the sequencing template. This table comes from immunoSEQ multiplex PCR, and its TCRdb copy is limited to in-frame clones, with some not included. The sample is made up of approximately 280,000 clones, none counted only once. Cells from pooled cutaneous lymph nodes were sorted by CD4, CD8alpha, NKG2D, NKG2ACE and other markers. Sequenced sample: CD4+ T cells sorted from a lymph node. The receptors derive from a C3H/HeJ mouse with alopecia areata. The mouse line has the MHC haplotype H2-k.

On this clone: Genes here carry mouse names. From the germline J gene comes the end of the CDR3, since the read stops 4 residues before it. This chain joins TRBV13-3 and TRBJ1-1; 8 nucleotides align to TRBD1. Germline CDR1 is NNHDY and CDR2 is SYVADS. This CDR3 contains 13 residues. CDR3 in amino acids: CASSDVRGREVFF. CDR3 bases read: TGTGCCAGCAGTGATGTCAGGGGGCGA.

In the case of this clone: Gene names and germline match the mouse. Read coverage stops 4 residues before the CDR3 terminus; the germline J gene supplies the remainder. The rearrangement joins TRBV31 to TRBJ1-1; D not certain. The germline V and J ends were trimmed by 1 base and 0 bases, with 9 bases remaining between them. CDR3 size: 14 residues. Germline CDR1 GKSSPN, CDR2 SITVG. The CDR3: CAWSRQDANTEVFF. CDR3 DNA (partial): TGTGCCTGGAGTCGTCAGGATGCAAACACA. Full variable domain (remainder filled in from reference TRBV31 and TRBJ1-1): AQTIHQWPVAEIKAVGSPLSLGCTIKGKSSPNLYWYWQATGGTLQQLFYSITVGQVESVVQLNLSASRPKDDQFILSTEKLLLSHSGFYLCAWSRQDANTEVFFGKGTRLTVV.

About this clone itself: Possible read error: a much larger clone is one base away. Mouse names are used for the genes. From the germline J gene comes the end of the CDR3, since the read stops 4 residues before it. The V gene is TRBV13-3, the J gene TRBJ1-2; perhaps TRBD1 as D (5 bases). This CDR3 comprises 12 residues. Germline CDR1 and CDR2: NNHDY and SYVADS. V lost 4 bases and J lost 2, with 6 bases in between. The chain's CDR3 is CASSNRNSDYTF. The sequenced part of the CDR3 DNA is TGTGCCAGCAGTAACAGGAACTCC.

In this sample, this clone turned up many times. Here the gene names and germline are mouse. The CDR3 end is not reached by the read, which stops 4 residues before it; the germline J gene fills it in. This chain uses TRBV1 with TRBJ1-1, with D unresolved. The germline V gene encodes CDR1 NSQYPW and CDR2 LRSPGD (reference sequence). The CDR3 spans 12 residues. CDR3 sequence reads: CTCSAEPEEVFF. CDR3 DNA, as far as it was read: TGCACCTGCAGTGCAGAGCCAGAA. Combining the CDR3 with reference TRBV1 and TRBJ1-1 gives the whole variable domain VTLLEQNPRWRLVPRGQAVNLRCILKNSQYPWMSWYQQDLQKQLQWLFTLRSPGDKEVKSLPGADYLATRVTDTELRLQVANMSQGRTLYCTCSAEPEEVFFGKGTRLTVV.

This clone was counted a few times. The genes and germline here are from mouse. The DNA ends 4 residues before the CDR3 does, and the rest of the CDR3 is filled in from the germline J gene. The chain combines TRBV17 with TRBJ2-7; TRBD1 matches at 7 bases. CDR1 and CDR2 from the germline V gene are MNHDT and YYDKIL. V shed 6 bases, J shed 0 bases, and the junction held 5 bases outside the gene matches. The CDR3 runs to 14 residues. CDR3: CASSSQGDSYEQYF. The CDR3 DNA, read in part, is TGTGCTAGCAGCTCCCAGGGGGACTCCTAT.

Details on this clone: Gene labels here are mouse ones. The read finishes 4 residues shy of the CDR3 end, and the germline J gene is used to complete it. At the DNA level, this CDR3 is encoded by other sequences in the same sample as well. V gene TRBV31 combines with J gene TRBJ2-2, with no clear D. The CDR3 contains 13 residues. CDR1 and CDR2 from the germline V gene are GKSSPN and SITVG. The germline V and J ends were trimmed by 1 base and 0 bases, with 3 bases remaining between them. CDR3 DNA, as far as it was read: TGTGCCTGGAGTCAAACAAACACCGGG. Translation gives CAWSQTNTG. The full CDR3 sequence reads CAWSQTNTGQLYF.

This clone came up a few times. Genes here carry mouse names. The read ends 4 residues shy of where the CDR3 ends; the end is completed using the germline J gene. V and J are TRBV13-1 and TRBJ2-2; D perhaps matches TRBD2 (5 bases). V shed 1 base and J shed 4 bases, with 8 bases lying between them. Germline V gene sequence: CDR1 NSHNY, CDR2 SYGAGN. The CDR3 totals 14 residues. CDR3 sequence: CASSDPGSTGQLYF. The sequenced part of the CDR3 DNA is TGTGCCAGCAGTGATCCTGGGAGCACCGGG.

About this clone: The gene names here belong to mouse. The read ends 4 residues early relative to the CDR3; the germline J gene fills the gap. The V and J genes are TRBV13-1 and TRBJ1-1, with 7 bases aligning to TRBD1. This CDR3 is built from 13 residues. V lost 5 bases, J lost 3 bases, and 4 bases stayed unmatched. The germline CDR1 and CDR2 sequences are NSHNY and SYGAGN. CDR3 region: CASSDRVHTEVFF. Incomplete CDR3 DNA: TGTGCCAGCAGCGACAGGGTGCACACA.